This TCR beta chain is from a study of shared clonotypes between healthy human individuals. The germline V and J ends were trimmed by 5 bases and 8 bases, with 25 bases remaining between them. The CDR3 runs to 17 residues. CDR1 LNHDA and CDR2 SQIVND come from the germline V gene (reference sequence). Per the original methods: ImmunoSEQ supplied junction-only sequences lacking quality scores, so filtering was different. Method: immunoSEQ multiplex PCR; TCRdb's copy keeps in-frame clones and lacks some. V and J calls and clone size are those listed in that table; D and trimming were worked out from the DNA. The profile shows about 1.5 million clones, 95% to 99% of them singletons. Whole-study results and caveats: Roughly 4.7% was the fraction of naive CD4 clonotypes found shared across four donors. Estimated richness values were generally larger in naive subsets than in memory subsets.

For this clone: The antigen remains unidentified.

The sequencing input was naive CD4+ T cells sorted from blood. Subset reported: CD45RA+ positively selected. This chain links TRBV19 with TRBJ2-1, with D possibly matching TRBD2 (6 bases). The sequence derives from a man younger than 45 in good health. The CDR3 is CASSVGALAAVGYEQFF. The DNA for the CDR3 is TGTGCCAGTAGTGTCGGGGCACTAGCCGCTGTTGGGTATGAGCAGTTCTTC.